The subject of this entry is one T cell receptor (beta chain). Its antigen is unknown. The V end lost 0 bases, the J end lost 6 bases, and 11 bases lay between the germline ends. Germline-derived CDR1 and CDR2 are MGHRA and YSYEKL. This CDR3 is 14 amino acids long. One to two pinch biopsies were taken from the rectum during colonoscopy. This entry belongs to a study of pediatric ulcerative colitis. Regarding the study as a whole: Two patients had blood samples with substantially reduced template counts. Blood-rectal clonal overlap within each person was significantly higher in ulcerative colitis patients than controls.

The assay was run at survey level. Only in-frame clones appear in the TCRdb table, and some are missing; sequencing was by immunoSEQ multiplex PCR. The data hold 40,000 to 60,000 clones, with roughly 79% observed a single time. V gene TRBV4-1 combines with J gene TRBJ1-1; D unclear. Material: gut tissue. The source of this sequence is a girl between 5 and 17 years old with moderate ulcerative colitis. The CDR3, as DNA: TGCGCCAGCAGCCAAGAAAGGGAGATAGCTGAAGCTTTCTTT. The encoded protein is CASSQEREIAEAFF.